The sequence of this T cell receptor beta chain was determined in a study of T cell changes during pregnancy in multiple sclerosis. The ends were cut back, 5 bases at V and 4 bases at J, with 10 bases in the middle. The CDR3 covers 13 residues. Germline V gives CDR1 SGDLS, CDR2 YYNGEE. The table came from immunoSEQ multiplex PCR; TCRdb's copy has only in-frame clones and leaves some out. The data contain 50,000 to 65,000 clones, approximately 93% of them singletons. This clone was detected only a few times. The sequence derives from a female donor with multiple sclerosis, enrolled in a pregnancy study. This chain connects TRBV9 to TRBJ1-5, with a possible D match to TRBD1 (6 bases). Sequenced material: CD8+ T cells from peripheral blood mononuclear cells, taken in the second trimester of pregnancy. The CDR3 protein is CASSATGNQPQHF. The CDR3 bases are TGTGCCAGCAGTGCTACAGGGAATCAGCCCCAGCATTTT.